These 12 T cell receptor beta chains came from one sample sequenced in a study of cytomegalovirus exposure and HLA in healthy donors. PCR was performed using 60 Vbeta and 13 Jbeta primers. The table came from immunoSEQ multiplex PCR; TCRdb's copy has only in-frame clones and leaves some out. The sample has over 200,000 clones, and its top ten clones hold around 0.95%. Specimen: PBMCs. These receptors all come from a woman younger than 45 in good health and CMV-seropositive.

V usage is TRBV6-5 and J usage is TRBJ2-3; 8 nucleotides line up with TRBD1. Germline CDR1 MNHEY, CDR2 SVGAGI. The V segment lost 0 bases and the J segment 4 bases; nucleotides outside the gene matches: 6. The CDR3 spans 16 residues. The CDR3 region is CASSYSATGASDTQYF. The CDR3 region has the DNA TGTGCCAGCAGTTACTCGGCGACAGGGGCGTCAGATACGCAGTATTTT.

V usage is TRBV19 and J usage is TRBJ2-2; D is possibly TRBD2 (7 bases). The CDR3 loop spans 14 amino acids. The ends were cut back, 10 bases at V and 0 bases at J, with 12 bases in the middle. Per germline, CDR1 LNHDA and CDR2 SQIVND (reference sequence). CDR3 in DNA: TGTGCCACTACAGGGAGGGCGAACACCGGGGAGCTGTTTTTT. This sequence encodes CATTGRANTGELFF.

The CDR3 sequence: CASTSRGMETQYF. CDR3 bases: TGTGCCAGCACCTCCCGAGGGATGGAGACCCAGTACTTC. The J gene is TRBJ2-5, the V gene TRBV2; D may be TRBD2 (5 bases). The CDR3 has 13 amino acids. Trimming cost V 7 bases and J 5 bases, with 14 bases left between them. Germline-derived CDR1 and CDR2 are SNHLY and FYNNEI.

V and J are TRBV19 and TRBJ1-5; tentatively, D is TRBD1 (6 bases). Per the germline V gene, CDR1 is LNHDA and CDR2 is SQIVND (reference sequence). V lost 3 bases and J 0 bases, leaving 9 bases between the germline ends. This CDR3 is 15 amino acids long. The CDR3 sequence: CASSITGYSNQPQHF. The CDR3 region has the DNA TGTGCCAGTAGTATCACAGGGTATAGCAATCAGCCCCAGCATTTT.

The chain links TRBV11-2 to TRBJ2-5; tentatively, D is TRBD2 (5 bases). The germline gives CDR1 SGHAT, CDR2 FQNNGV. CDR3 length equals 17 residues. The germline V and J ends were trimmed by 2 bases and 5 bases, with 21 bases remaining between them. The DNA for the CDR3 is TGTGCCAGCAGCTTAAGTGGTAGCGAACCAACCAGGGAGACCCAGTACTTC. Translation gives CASSLSGSEPTRETQYF. Full variable domain (rest looked up from reference TRBV11-2 and TRBJ2-5): EAGVAQSPRYKIIEKRQSVAFWCNPISGHATLYWYQQILGQGPKLLIQFQNNGVVDDSQLPKDRFSAERLKGVDSTLKIQPAKLEDSAVYLCASSLSGSEPTRETQYFGPGTRLLVL.

This chain links TRBV5-4 with TRBJ2-4, with 8 bases lining up with TRBD2. Germline-derived CDR1 and CDR2 are SGHNT and YYREEE (reference sequence). The CDR3 runs 15 residues. The ends lost 2 bases at V and 3 bases at J; junction bases unmatched: 4. CDR3 region: CASSFTGTSKNIQYF. CDR3 coding DNA: TGTGCCAGCAGCTTCACGGGGACTAGCAAAAACATTCAGTACTTC. The whole variable domain, filled in from reference TRBV5-4 and TRBJ2-4, reads ETGVTQSPTHLIKTRGQQVTLRCSSQSGHNTVSWYQQALGQGPQFIFQYYREEENGRGNFPPRFSGLQFPNYSSELNVNALELDDSALYLCASSFTGTSKNIQYFGAGTRLSVL.

V usage is TRBV11-2 and J usage is TRBJ1-4, with 7 bases aligning to TRBD1. V dropped 5 bases and J dropped 0; count of bases not matched to a gene: 3. In germline, CDR1 is SGHAT, CDR2 FQNNGV. The CDR3 runs to 15 residues. The CDR3 bases are TGTGCCAGCAGCCCGGGGACAGCAACTAATGAAAAACTGTTTTTT. Its protein product is CASSPGTATNEKLFF.

The chain is built from TRBV9 and TRBJ1-6; TRBD1 matches 10 bases. Germline V gene data show CDR1 as SGDLS and CDR2 as YYNGEE. V gave up 6 bases and J gave up 8 bases; unmatched junction bases: 5. This CDR3 spans 14 amino acids. CDR3 protein: CASTLGQGDSPLHF. The CDR3 region has the DNA TGTGCCAGCACCCTAGGACAGGGGGATTCACCCCTCCACTTT.

The chain has TRBV15 and TRBJ1-5; possible D gene TRBD1, 6 bases. CDR1 LNHNV and CDR2 YYDKDF come from the germline V gene (reference sequence). The V and J ends lost 2 bases and 7 bases respectively, with 12 bases between them. CDR3 size: 14 residues. DNA for the CDR3: TGTGCCACCAGCAGACAGGGGATCGGCCAGCCCCAGCATTTT. Residues: CATSRQGIGQPQHF.

CDR3 residues: CASSSWTGGGGTEAFF. CDR3 in DNA: TGTGCCAGCAGCTCCTGGACAGGGGGCGGTGGGACTGAAGCTTTCTTT. This chain links TRBV7-9 with TRBJ1-1, with 11 nucleotides matching TRBD1. This CDR3 comprises 16 residues. CDR1 is SEHNR, CDR2 FQNEAQ, per germline (reference sequence). The trim removed 4 bases at V and 5 bases at J, leaving 9 bases unmatched.

The rearrangement joins TRBV29-1 to TRBJ1-4; tentatively, D is TRBD1 (5 bases). Germline V gene data show CDR1 as SQVTM and CDR2 as ANQGSEA. CDR3 length: 18 amino acids. The V and J ends lost 3 bases and 6 bases respectively, with 26 bases between them. The CDR3 coding sequence is TGCAGCGTTGAGGGGTTGAAAGGGGCAAACTTGGTTGATGAAAAACTGTTTTTT. This encodes CSVEGLKGANLVDEKLFF. Based on the CDR3 plus reference TRBV29-1 and TRBJ1-4, the full variable domain is SAVISQKPSRDICQRGTSLTIQCQVDSQVTMMFWYRQQPGQSLTLIATANQGSEATYESGFVIDKFPISRPNLTFSTLTVSNMSPEDSSIYLCSVEGLKGANLVDEKLFFGSGTQLSVL.

J is TRBJ1-6 and V is TRBV6-4; 7 bases map to TRBD1. This CDR3 is 14 amino acids long. The J segment lost 6 bases and the V segment lost 4 bases, leaving 3 bases of the junction unmatched. Germline CDR1 reads MRHNA; CDR2 reads SNTAGT. The CDR3 is CASSGTGTNSPLHF. CDR3 DNA sequence: TGTGCCAGCAGTGGGACAGGCACTAATTCACCCCTCCACTTT.